This entry is about one T cell receptor (beta chain). What it binds is unknown. CDR1 is SQVTM, CDR2 ANQGSEA, per germline. The CDR3 totals 11 residues. The sample is drawn from a study of cytomegalovirus exposure and HLA in healthy donors. Overall study results and limits: Later analysis identified a missense DCLRE1C variant that was linked to TCR beta V- and J-gene trimming.

In the PCR, 60 Vbeta and 13 Jbeta primers were used. Using immunoSEQ multiplex PCR, the repertoire was profiled, and TCRdb retains in-frame clones only, with some absent. Here the sample spans about 160,000 clones, approximately 80% being singletons. The chain is built from TRBV29-1 and TRBJ2-5; D might be TRBD2 (6 bases). The J call may be in error: the DNA end matches TRBJ2-7 better. The sample comprised PBMCs. The receptor comes from a man aged 30 to 39 in good health and CMV-seronegative. The CDR3 region has the DNA TGCAGCGTCCGGGGGTCCTACGAGCAGTACTTC. This codes for CSVRGSYEQYF.